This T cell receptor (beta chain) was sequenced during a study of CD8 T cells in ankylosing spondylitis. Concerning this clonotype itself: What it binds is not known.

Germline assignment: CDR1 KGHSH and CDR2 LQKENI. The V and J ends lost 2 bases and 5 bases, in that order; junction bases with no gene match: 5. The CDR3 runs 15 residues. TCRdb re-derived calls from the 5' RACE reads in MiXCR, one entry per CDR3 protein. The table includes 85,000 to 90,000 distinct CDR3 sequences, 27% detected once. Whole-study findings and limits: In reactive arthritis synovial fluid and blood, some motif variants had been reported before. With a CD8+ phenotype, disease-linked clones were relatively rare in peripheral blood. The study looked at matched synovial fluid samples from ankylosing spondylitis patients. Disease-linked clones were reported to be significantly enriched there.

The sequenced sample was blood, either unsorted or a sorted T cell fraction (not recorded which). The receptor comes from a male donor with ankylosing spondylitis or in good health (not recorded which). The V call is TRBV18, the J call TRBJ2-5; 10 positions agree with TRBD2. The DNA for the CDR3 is TGTGCCAGCTCACCAGCTAGCGGGGGCGAGGAGACCCAGTACTTC. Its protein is CASSPASGGEETQYF.